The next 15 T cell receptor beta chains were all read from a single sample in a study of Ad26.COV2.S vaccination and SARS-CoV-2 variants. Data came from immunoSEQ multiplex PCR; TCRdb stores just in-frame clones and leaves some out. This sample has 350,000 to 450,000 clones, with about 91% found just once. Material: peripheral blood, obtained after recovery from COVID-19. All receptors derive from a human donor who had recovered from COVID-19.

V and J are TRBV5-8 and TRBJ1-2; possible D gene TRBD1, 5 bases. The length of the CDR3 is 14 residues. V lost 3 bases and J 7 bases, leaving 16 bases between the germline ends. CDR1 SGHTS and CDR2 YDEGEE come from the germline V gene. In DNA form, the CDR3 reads TGTGCCAGCAGCTATCGGGACCGCTCCGCTGGCTACACCTTC. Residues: CASSYRDRSAGYTF.

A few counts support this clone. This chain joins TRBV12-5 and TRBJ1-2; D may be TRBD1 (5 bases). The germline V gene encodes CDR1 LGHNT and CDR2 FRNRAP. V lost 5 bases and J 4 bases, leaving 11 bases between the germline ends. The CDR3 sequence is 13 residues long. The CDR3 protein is CASGPDRGYGYTF. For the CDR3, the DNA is TGTGCTAGTGGTCCAGACAGAGGCTATGGCTACACCTTC.

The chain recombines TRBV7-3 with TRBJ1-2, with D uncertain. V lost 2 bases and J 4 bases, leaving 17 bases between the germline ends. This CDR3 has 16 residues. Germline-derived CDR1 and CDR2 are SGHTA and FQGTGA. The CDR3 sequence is CASSLFKTGKPYGYTF. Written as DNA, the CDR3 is TGTGCCAGCAGCTTATTTAAAACCGGGAAGCCCTATGGCTACACCTTC.

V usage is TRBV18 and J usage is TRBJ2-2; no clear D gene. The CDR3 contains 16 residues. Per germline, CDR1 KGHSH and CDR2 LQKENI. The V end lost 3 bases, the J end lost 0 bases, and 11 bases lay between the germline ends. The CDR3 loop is CASSPVVSSNTGELFF. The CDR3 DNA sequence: TGTGCCAGCTCACCCGTAGTCAGTTCGAACACCGGGGAGCTGTTTTTT.

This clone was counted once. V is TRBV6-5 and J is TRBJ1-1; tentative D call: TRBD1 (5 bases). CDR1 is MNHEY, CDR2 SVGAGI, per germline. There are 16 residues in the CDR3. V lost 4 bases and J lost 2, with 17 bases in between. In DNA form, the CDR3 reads TGTGCCAGCAGTTGGCAGGGTCAGGTGCCCAACACTGAAGCTTTCTTT. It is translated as CASSWQGQVPNTEAFF.

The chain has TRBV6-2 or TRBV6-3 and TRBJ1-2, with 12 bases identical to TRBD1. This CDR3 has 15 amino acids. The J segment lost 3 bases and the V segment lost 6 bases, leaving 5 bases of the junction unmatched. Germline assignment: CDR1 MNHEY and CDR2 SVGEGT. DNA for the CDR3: TGTGCCAGCAGCCGGGACAGGGGGCAGGACTATGGCTACACCTTC. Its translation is CASSRDRGQDYGYTF.

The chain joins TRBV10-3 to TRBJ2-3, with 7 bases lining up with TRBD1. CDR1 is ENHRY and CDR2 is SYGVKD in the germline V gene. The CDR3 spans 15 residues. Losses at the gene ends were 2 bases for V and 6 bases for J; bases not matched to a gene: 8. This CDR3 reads CAISEDHRGRDTQYF. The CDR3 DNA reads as TGTGCCATCAGTGAGGATCACAGGGGTAGGGATACGCAGTATTTT.

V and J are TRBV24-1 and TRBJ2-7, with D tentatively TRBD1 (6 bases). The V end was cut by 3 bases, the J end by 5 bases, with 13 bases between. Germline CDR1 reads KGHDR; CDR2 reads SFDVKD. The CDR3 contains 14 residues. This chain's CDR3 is CATSDGRGSDEQYF. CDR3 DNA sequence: TGTGCCACCAGTGATGGCAGGGGATCGGACGAGCAGTACTTC.

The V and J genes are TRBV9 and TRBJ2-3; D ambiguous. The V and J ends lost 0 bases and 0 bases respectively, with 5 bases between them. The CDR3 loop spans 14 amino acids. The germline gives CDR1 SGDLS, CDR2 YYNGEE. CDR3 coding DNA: TGTGCCAGCAGCGTAGAAGAGAGCACAGATACGCAGTATTTT. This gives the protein CASSVEESTDTQYF.

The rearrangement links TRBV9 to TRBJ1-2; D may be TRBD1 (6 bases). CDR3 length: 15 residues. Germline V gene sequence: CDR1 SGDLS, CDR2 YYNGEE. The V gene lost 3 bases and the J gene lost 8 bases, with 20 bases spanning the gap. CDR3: CASSASGQGLWGYTF. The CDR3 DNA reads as TGTGCCAGCAGCGCCTCCGGTCAGGGGCTGTGGGGCTACACCTTC.

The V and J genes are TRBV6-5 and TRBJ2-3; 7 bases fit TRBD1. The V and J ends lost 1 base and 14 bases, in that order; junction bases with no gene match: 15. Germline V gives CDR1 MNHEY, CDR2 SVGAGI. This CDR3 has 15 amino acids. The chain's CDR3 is CASSYWGSDRDYMYF. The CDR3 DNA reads TGTGCCAGCAGTTACTGGGGGTCTGACAGGGATTATATGTATTTT.

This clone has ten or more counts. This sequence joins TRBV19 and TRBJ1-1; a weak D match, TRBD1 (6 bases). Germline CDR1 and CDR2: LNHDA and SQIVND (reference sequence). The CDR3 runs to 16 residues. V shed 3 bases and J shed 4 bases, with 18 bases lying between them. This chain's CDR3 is CASSIPQGTLGTEAFF. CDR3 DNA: TGTGCCAGTAGTATCCCCCAGGGGACTCTTGGCACTGAAGCTTTCTTT.

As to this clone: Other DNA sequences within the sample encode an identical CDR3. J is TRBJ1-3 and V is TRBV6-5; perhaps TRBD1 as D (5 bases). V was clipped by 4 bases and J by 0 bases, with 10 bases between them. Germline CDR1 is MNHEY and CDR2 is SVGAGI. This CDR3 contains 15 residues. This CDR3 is CASSSDRYSGNTIYF. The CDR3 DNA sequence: TGTGCCAGCAGTTCAGACAGATACTCTGGAAACACCATATATTTT.

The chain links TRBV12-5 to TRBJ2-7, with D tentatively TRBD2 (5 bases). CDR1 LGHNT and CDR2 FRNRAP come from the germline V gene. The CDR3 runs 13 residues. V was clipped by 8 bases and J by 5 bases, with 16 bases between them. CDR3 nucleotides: TGTGCTAGTTACGGGGTCGGCGGGCACGAGCAGTACTTC. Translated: CASYGVGGHEQYF. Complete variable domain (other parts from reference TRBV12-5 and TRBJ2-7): DARVTQTPRHKVTEMGQEVTMRCQPILGHNTVFWYRQTMMQGLELLAYFRNRAPLDDSGMPKDRFSAEMPDATLATLKIQPSEPRDSAVYFCASYGVGGHEQYFGPGTRLTVT.

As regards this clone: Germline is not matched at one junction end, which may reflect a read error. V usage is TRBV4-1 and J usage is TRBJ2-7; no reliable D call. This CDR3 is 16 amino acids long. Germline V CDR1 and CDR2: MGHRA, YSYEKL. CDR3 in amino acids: CANSQVGRSRIYEQYF. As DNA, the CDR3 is TGCGCCAACAGCCAAGTTGGAAGGAGCAGAATTTACGAGCAGTACTTC.